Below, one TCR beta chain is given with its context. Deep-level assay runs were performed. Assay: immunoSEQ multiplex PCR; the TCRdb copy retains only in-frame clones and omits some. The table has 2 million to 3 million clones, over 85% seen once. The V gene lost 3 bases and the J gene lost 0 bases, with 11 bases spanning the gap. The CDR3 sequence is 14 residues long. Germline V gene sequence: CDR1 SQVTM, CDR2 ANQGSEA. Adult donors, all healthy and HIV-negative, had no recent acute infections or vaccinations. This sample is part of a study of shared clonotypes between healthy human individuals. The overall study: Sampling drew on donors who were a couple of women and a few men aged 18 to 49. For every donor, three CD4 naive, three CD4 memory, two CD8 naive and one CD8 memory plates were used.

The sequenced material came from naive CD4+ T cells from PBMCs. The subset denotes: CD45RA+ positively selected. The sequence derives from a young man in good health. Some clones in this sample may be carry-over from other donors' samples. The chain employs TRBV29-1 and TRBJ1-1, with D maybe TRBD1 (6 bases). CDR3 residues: CSVEVRGMNTEAFF. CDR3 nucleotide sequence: TGCAGCGTTGAGGTCAGGGGCATGAACACTGAAGCTTTCTTT.